These 27 T cell receptor beta chains were sequenced from one sample in a study of T cell changes during pregnancy in multiple sclerosis. Libraries were prepared by immunoSEQ multiplex PCR; TCRdb keeps only in-frame clonotypes and omits some of them. The sample lists approximately 98,000 clones; about 90% were seen once. Sample: peripheral blood, taken after pregnancy. The receptors derive from a female donor in good health, enrolled as a control in a pregnancy study.

CDR3 nucleotides: TGTGCCAGCAGCCAGCGGGACAGGGGTATAGACGGGGAGCTGTTTTTT. Its protein product is CASSQRDRGIDGELFF. The chain joins TRBV14 to TRBJ2-2; 10 bases are shared with TRBD1. Trimming cost V 3 bases and J 7 bases; bases outside gene matches: 8. CDR3 length equals 16 residues. Germline V lookup: CDR1 SGHDN, CDR2 FVKESK.

The count of this clone is one. J is TRBJ2-5 and V is TRBV7-9, with a weak D call TRBD2 (6 bases). This CDR3 region has 15 residues. Germline values: CDR1 SEHNR, CDR2 FQNEAQ (reference sequence). Trimming removed 1 base from V and 1 base from J, with 10 bases in between. The CDR3 sequence is CASSLGRGSQETQYF. In DNA form, the CDR3 reads TGTGCCAGCAGCTTAGGGCGGGGCAGCCAAGAGACCCAGTACTTC. The full variable domain, rest sourced from reference TRBV7-9 and TRBJ2-5, is DTGVSQNPRHKITKRGQNVTFRCDPISEHNRLYWYRQTLGQGPEFLTYFQNEAQLEKSRLLSDRFSAERPKGSFSTLEIQRTEQGDSAMYLCASSLGRGSQETQYFGPGTRLLVL.

The chain combines TRBV28 with TRBJ2-3; TRBD2 matches 10 bases. The CDR3 spans 15 residues. After removal of 5 bases from V and 5 bases from J, the junction contained 7 bases not matched to a gene. Germline CDR1 reads MDHEN; CDR2 reads SYDVKM. The CDR3 sequence is CASSDLAGAGDTQYF. The CDR3 bases are TGTGCCAGCAGTGACCTAGCGGGAGCGGGAGATACGCAGTATTTT. The complete variable domain, with remaining parts taken from reference TRBV28 and TRBJ2-3, reads DVKVTQSSRYLVKRTGEKVFLECVQDMDHENMFWYRQDPGLGLRLIYFSYDVKMKEKGDIPEGYSVSREKKERFSLILESASTNQTSMYLCASSDLAGAGDTQYFGPGTRLTVL.

The gene calls are TRBV5-1 and TRBJ2-7; 8 nucleotides line up with TRBD1. The CDR3 loop spans 15 amino acids. J was trimmed by 2 bases and V by 3 bases; bases with no gene match: 7. Germline CDR1 is SGHRS and CDR2 is YFSETQ. The CDR3 DNA reads as TGCGCCAGCAGCTCGATACAGGGGGGACCCTACGAGCAGTACTTC. Residues: CASSSIQGGPYEQYF.

V gene TRBV6-4 combines with J gene TRBJ1-2, with 10 bases lining up with TRBD1. This CDR3 is built from 16 residues. Germline trimming cut 0 bases from V and 6 bases from J; bases unmatched to any gene: 7. Germline CDR1 and CDR2: MRHNA and SNTAGT. CDR3 coding DNA: TGTGCCAGCAGTGACTCACCGGGACAGGGGTTCCATGGCTACACCTTC. Its translation is CASSDSPGQGFHGYTF.

This chain uses TRBV28 with TRBJ2-1; 11 bases agree with TRBD2. V shed 5 bases and J 7 bases; nucleotides not matched to a gene: 7. The germline V gene has CDR1 MDHEN and CDR2 SYDVKM. CDR3 length: 15 residues. CDR3 residues: CASSTGTSGWNEQFF. In DNA, the CDR3 is TGTGCCAGCAGTACGGGGACTAGCGGATGGAATGAGCAGTTCTTC.

This rearrangement joins TRBV29-1 to TRBJ1-1, with D maybe TRBD1 (6 bases). CDR1 is SQVTM, CDR2 ANQGSEA, per germline. V gave up 5 bases and J gave up 1 base, with 11 bases separating them. This CDR3 spans 13 amino acids. The CDR3 region has the DNA TGCAGCGTTCCCCCCAGGGGGAACACTGAAGCTTTCTTT. Translating gives CSVPPRGNTEAFF.

The chain couples TRBV9 to TRBJ2-7; 10 nucleotides match TRBD2. The CDR3 is 14 residues long. Germline assignment: CDR1 SGDLS and CDR2 YYNGEE. J was trimmed by 7 bases and V by 0 bases; bases with no gene match: 4. The CDR3 DNA reads TGTGCCAGCAGCGTAGGAGCGGGGGGGCAGGAGCAGTACTTC. Residues: CASSVGAGGQEQYF.

The chain carries TRBV6-1 and TRBJ2-2, with a possible D match to TRBD2 (5 bases). The CDR3 length is 15 residues. The germline V and J ends were trimmed by 5 bases and 3 bases, with 13 bases remaining between them. The germline V gene encodes CDR1 MNHNS and CDR2 SASEGT. Here the CDR3 reads CASSLRAGDTGELFF. As DNA, the CDR3 is TGTGCCAGCAGTCTCCGGGCCGGGGACACCGGGGAGCTGTTTTTT.

The V gene is TRBV25-1, the J gene TRBJ2-1, with 9 bases fitting TRBD1. The length of the CDR3 is 15 residues. Germline V gene lookup returns CDR1 MGHDK and CDR2 SYGVNS. V lost 3 bases to trimming and J lost 8 bases; unmatched junction nucleotides: 8. The CDR3 DNA reads TGTGCCAGCAGTGATCCAAACAGGGGGCAGGATGAGCAGTTCTTC. As protein: CASSDPNRGQDEQFF.

V and J are TRBV5-1 and TRBJ1-1, with D maybe TRBD1 (6 bases). Trimming cost V 5 bases and J 3 bases, with 11 bases left between them. This CDR3 is 13 amino acids long. Germline V gene data show CDR1 as SGHRS and CDR2 as YFSETQ. In DNA, the CDR3 is TGCGCCAGCAGTCGGCCAGGGGACACTGAAGCTTTCTTT. It encodes CASSRPGDTEAFF.

V gene TRBV5-1 combines with J gene TRBJ2-3; 7 positions match TRBD2. The CDR3 totals 15 residues. Germline-derived CDR1 and CDR2 are SGHRS and YFSETQ. The junction had 10 bases not matched to a gene; V was cut back by 6 bases and J by 3 bases. The DNA of the CDR3 is TGCGCCAGCAAGGCCTCGCGGGGGAAAACAGATACGCAGTATTTT. Encoded protein: CASKASRGKTDTQYF.

The gene calls are TRBV5-5 and TRBJ1-4; D is possibly TRBD1 (5 bases). Germline loops: CDR1 SGHKS, CDR2 YYEKEE (reference sequence). V lost 0 bases and J lost 8, with 14 bases in between. This CDR3 has 15 residues. The DNA for the CDR3 is TGTGCCAGCAGCTTGGTACCCGGGGAGGGGGAAAAACTGTTTTTT. Translated, it gives CASSLVPGEGEKLFF.

V is TRBV10-3 and J is TRBJ2-7; tentative D call: TRBD1 (5 bases). Per germline, CDR1 ENHRY and CDR2 SYGVKD. This CDR3 spans 12 amino acids. Between the trimmed V and J ends, which lost 6 bases and 2 bases, there was a span of 8 bases. Here the CDR3 DNA reads TGTGCCATCAGCTCAGGGCCCTACGAGCAGTACTTC. Protein product: CAISSGPYEQYF.

The chain is built from TRBV6-1 and TRBJ1-1; TRBD1 is a possible D gene (5 bases). V lost 7 bases and J lost 0, with 6 bases in between. Germline V lookup: CDR1 MNHNS, CDR2 SASEGT. The CDR3 spans 12 residues. CDR3: CASMGLNTEAFF. CDR3 DNA: TGTGCCAGCATGGGGCTGAACACTGAAGCTTTCTTT.

Ten or more counts support this clone. J is TRBJ1-4 and V is TRBV7-9; 9 bases align to TRBD1. V shed 4 bases, J shed 7 bases, and the junction held 4 bases outside the gene matches. This CDR3 contains 14 residues. Per the germline V gene, CDR1 is SEHNR and CDR2 is FQNEAQ (reference sequence). The CDR3 spells CASSSGTGSEKLFF. The CDR3 coding sequence is TGTGCCAGCAGCTCCGGGACAGGGAGTGAAAAACTGTTTTTT.

V gene TRBV5-1 combines with J gene TRBJ1-2, with D perhaps matching TRBD1 (6 bases). The V gene lost 3 bases and the J gene lost 4 bases, with 13 bases spanning the gap. The CDR3 spans 14 residues. Germline V CDR1 and CDR2: SGHRS, YFSETQ. In DNA form, the CDR3 reads TGCGCCAGCAGCTGGACAGCTCTTGCCTATGGCTACACCTTC. Translating gives CASSWTALAYGYTF.

V usage is TRBV7-9 and J usage is TRBJ2-7; TRBD1 matches 8 bases. There are 11 residues in the CDR3. Per germline, CDR1 SEHNR and CDR2 FQNEAQ (reference sequence). Trimming took 1 base from V and 11 from J; bases not matched to a gene: 1. CDR3 loop: CASSLGTGKYF. CDR3 bases: TGTGCCAGCAGCTTAGGGACAGGGAAGTACTTC.

This sequence joins TRBV18 and TRBJ1-2, with D possibly being TRBD1 (6 bases). Looked up from germline, CDR1 is KGHSH and CDR2 is LQKENI. This CDR3 is 13 amino acids long. Trimming pared 2 bases from V and 8 bases from J, leaving 12 bases between. CDR3 residues: CASSPEGGRGYTF. CDR3 nucleotides: TGTGCCAGCTCACCAGAGGGGGGGAGAGGCTACACCTTC.

This clone has a single count. This chain uses TRBV2 with TRBJ1-6; TRBD1 agrees at 7 bases. CDR3 length: 14 amino acids. V gave up 5 bases and J gave up 7 bases; unmatched junction bases: 5. Germline V gene data show CDR1 as SNHLY and CDR2 as FYNNEI. The CDR3 here is CASSYGTENSPLHF. The CDR3 DNA is TGTGCCAGCAGTTACGGGACAGAGAATTCACCCCTCCACTTT.

The chain is built from TRBV28 and TRBJ2-1; D remains ambiguous. The CDR3 contains 14 residues. V lost 7 bases and J 7 bases, leaving 17 bases between the germline ends. Germline V gene lookup returns CDR1 MDHEN and CDR2 SYDVKM. The CDR3 protein is CASIPVTGRNEQFF. Here the CDR3 DNA reads TGTGCCAGCATACCTGTCACGGGTCGAAATGAGCAGTTCTTC.

This chain links TRBV7-9 with TRBJ2-3; 7 nucleotides line up with TRBD1. Germline values: CDR1 SEHNR, CDR2 FQNEAQ (reference sequence). The CDR3 is made up of 13 amino acids. Trimming at V came to 5 bases and at J to 4 bases, leaving 3 bases not matched to a gene. CDR3 residues: CASSGTAADTQYF. For the CDR3, the DNA is TGTGCCAGCAGCGGGACAGCTGCAGATACGCAGTATTTT.

This clone was observed a handful of times. This chain joins TRBV7-8 and TRBJ1-2, with TRBD1 matching 8 bases. Trimming at V came to 6 bases and at J to 7 bases, leaving 10 bases not matched to a gene. There are 14 residues in the CDR3. From germline, CDR1 is SGHVS and CDR2 FQNEAQ. This CDR3 is CASRVGRTGSGYTF. CDR3 DNA sequence: TGTGCCAGCAGGGTTGGGCGGACAGGGTCTGGCTACACCTTC.

V is TRBV5-6 and J is TRBJ1-4; D is ambiguous. Per germline, CDR1 SGHDT and CDR2 YYEEEE. This CDR3 has 15 residues. Trimming pared 6 bases from V and 4 bases from J, leaving 16 bases between. CDR3: CASNRLDGLNEKLFF. The CDR3 coding sequence is TGTGCCAGCAACCGACTGGACGGACTTAATGAAAAACTGTTTTTT.

The gene calls are TRBV11-2 and TRBJ2-1, with D unclear. The V gene's germline CDR1 is SGHAT and CDR2 FQNNGV. With 3 bases removed from V and 7 bases from J, the gap between germline ends came to 10 bases. The CDR3 spans 13 residues. This chain's CDR3 is CASSFSTWNEQFF. The CDR3 DNA follows: TGTGCCAGCAGCTTTTCCACATGGAATGAGCAGTTCTTC.

As concerns this clone: The identical CDR3 is also encoded by other nucleotide sequences in the sample. The rearrangement links TRBV7-6 to TRBJ2-2; 10 bases line up with TRBD1. Germline V gene lookup returns CDR1 SGHVS and CDR2 FNYEAQ. The ends lost 4 bases at V and 5 bases at J; junction bases unmatched: 4. The CDR3 is made up of 15 amino acids. The CDR3 coding sequence is TGTGCCAGCAGCTCAAGGACAGGGGGAACCGGGGAGCTGTTTTTT. It specifies CASSSRTGGTGELFF.

This chain links TRBV6-1 with TRBJ2-1; 11 bases fit TRBD2. This CDR3 has 15 residues. Germline trimming cut 8 bases from V and 7 bases from J; bases unmatched to any gene: 10. Germline V gene data show CDR1 as MNHNS and CDR2 as SASEGT. CDR3 protein: CASLTSGDPENEQFF. Written as DNA, the CDR3 is TGTGCCAGCCTGACTAGCGGGGACCCTGAGAATGAGCAGTTCTTC.